This TCR beta chain originates from a study of T-cell memory formation after mild COVID-19. Points from the study as a whole: Among clones peaking at day 37 in the second wave, SARS-CoV-2 specificity remained unconfirmed.

Notes on this clonotype: The antigen is undetermined.

Trimming shortened V by 3 bases and J by 4 bases, and 10 bases separated the two germline ends. The CDR3 loop spans 14 amino acids. Looked up from germline, CDR1 is LGHNA and CDR2 is YSLEER. Via MiXCR, TCRdb re-called the 5' RACE reads, giving one row per CDR3 protein. The table has about 470,000 distinct CDR3 sequences, more than 20% seen once. The TCR comes from an adult woman who had mild COVID-19 (a few samples of this study predate the infection). Cell type and time point are not known. The chain joins TRBV4-3 to TRBJ2-1, with TRBD2 as a possible D gene (5 bases). Sequencing was carried out using PBMCs or a T cell subset sorted from them (not recorded which). The CDR3 DNA follows: TGCGCCAGCAGCCATGCCCGGGGATACAATGAGCAGTTCTTC. It yields the protein CASSHARGYNEQFF.